The 5 T cell receptor beta chains below come from one sample, sequenced in a study of immune characterization of retroperitoneal liposarcoma. One entry per CDR3 protein, called by TCRdb with MiXCR from the PCR reads. The profile shows 2,400 or so distinct CDR3 sequences, around half of them singletons. Sequencing was done on a sample of tumor tissue. The receptor source for this set is a female donor with retroperitoneal liposarcoma.

V gene TRBV23-1 combines with J gene TRBJ2-1; D may be TRBD1 (6 bases). With the DNA end fitting TRBJ2-5 better, the J assignment may be wrong. TRBV23-1 is marked as an open reading frame, function uncertain. The CDR3 consists of 15 residues. This CDR3 is CASSQRTDRQETQYF. In DNA, the CDR3 is TGCGCCAGCAGTCAGAGAACGGACAGACAAGAGACCCAGTACTTC.

The chain uses TRBV11-1 and TRBJ2-3; D is ambiguous. V gave up 4 bases and J gave up 5 bases, with 10 bases separating them. This CDR3 region has 13 residues. Germline V CDR1 and CDR2: SGHAT, FQDESV (reference sequence). The CDR3 here is CASSYPDKDTQYF. The CDR3 DNA reads as TGTGCCAGCAGCTACCCCGACAAAGATACGCAGTATTTT. Full variable domain (remainder filled in from reference TRBV11-1 and TRBJ2-3): EAEVAQSPRYKITEKSQAVAFWCDPISGHATLYWYRQILGQGPELLVQFQDESVVDDSQLPKDRFSAERLKGVDSTLKIQPAELGDSAMYLCASSYPDKDTQYFGPGTRLTVL.

The rearrangement links TRBV6-1 to TRBJ2-1; TRBD2 agrees at 9 bases. V was pared by 7 bases and J by 8 bases, with 9 bases of the junction left unmatched. Germline V lookup: CDR1 MNHNS, CDR2 SASEGT. The CDR3 is 14 residues long. The CDR3 nucleotides read TGTGCCAGCAACTTAGCGGGAGCTGGCGATGAGCAGTTCTTC. Protein: CASNLAGAGDEQFF.

This clonotype has just a few counts. The chain couples TRBV7-6 to TRBJ2-5, with TRBD2 identical over 8 bases. The CDR3 length is 14 residues. Germline CDR1 is SGHVS and CDR2 is FNYEAQ. Trimming removed 5 bases from V and 4 bases from J; junction bases left unmatched: 6. The CDR3 DNA is TGTGCCAGCAGCCTACCGGGGGGGGGAGAGACCCAGTACTTC. It codes for CASSLPGGGETQYF.

This clonotype has more than one count but fewer than ten. The chain employs TRBV6-6 and TRBJ2-1; the D gene could be TRBD1 or TRBD2 (5 bases each). Gene TRBJ2-7 matches the end of the DNA better, so the J call may be wrong. The CDR3 consists of 15 residues. CDR1 and CDR2 (germline): MNHNY, SVGAGI (reference sequence). The CDR3 sequence is CASSYVGALRNEQYF. CDR3 nucleotide sequence: TGTGCCAGCAGTTACGTCGGGGCCCTTCGCAATGAGCAGTACTTC.